This T cell receptor (beta chain) came from a study of cytomegalovirus exposure and HLA in healthy donors. Study findings and constraints: The study flagged around 160 TCR beta chains as cytomegalovirus-associated. An observed cluster of highly shared sequence variants was recorded as a likely sequencing artifact.

Germline CDR1 reads SNHLY; CDR2 reads FYNNEI. The CDR3 is made up of 15 amino acids. The V end lost 1 base, the J end lost 0 bases, and 10 bases lay between the germline ends. PCR primers comprised 60 Vbeta and 13 Jbeta primers. The repertoire was sequenced with immunoSEQ multiplex PCR; TCRdb's copy has only in-frame clones and lacks some. This sample's table reports some 200,000 clones. Concerning this clone: Its antigen is as yet unknown.

The clonotype comes from a young woman in good health and CMV-seropositive. Sequencing was performed on PBMCs. The V and J genes are TRBV2 and TRBJ2-7; maybe TRBD2 (5 bases). In nucleotides, the CDR3 is TGTGCCAGCAGTGAAGAGAGGGCGCTCTCCTACGAGCAGTACTTC. This encodes CASSEERALSYEQYF.